What follows are 20 T cell receptor beta chains derived from one specimen sequenced in a study of T-cell reconstitution after alpha-beta-depleted transplantation in children. Unique molecular identifiers were incorporated into the prepared TCRbeta library. One entry per CDR3 protein results from TCRdb running MiXCR on the PCR reads. In the table there are about 980,000 distinct CDR3 sequences, about 29% of which are singletons. The sample was PBMCs, mostly from graft donor cells, taken 360 days after TCRalphabeta/CD19-depleted stem cell transplant. These receptors came from a boy under two years old who had a stem cell transplant for SCID, so the T cells may come from the graft donor.

This clonotype appeared once. The rearrangement uses TRBV12-3 or TRBV12-4 and TRBJ2-5, with TRBD2 matching 9 bases. The junction had 15 bases not matched to a gene; V was cut back by 6 bases and J by 1 base. The CDR3 sequence is 18 residues long. Written as DNA, the CDR3 is TGTGCCAGCAGAAGAGATTTTCAGCGGGGGGCTTTCCAAGAGACCCAGTACTTC. It yields the protein CASRRDFQRGAFQETQYF.

The chain is built from TRBV2 and TRBJ2-3, with 12 nucleotides matching TRBD2. The CDR3 length is 16 residues. The V and J ends lost 8 bases and 3 bases, in that order; junction bases with no gene match: 9. Germline CDR1 SNHLY, CDR2 FYNNEI. CDR3 region: CASSHPGLAGTDTQYF. CDR3 DNA sequence: TGTGCCAGCTCCCACCCGGGACTAGCGGGTACAGATACGCAGTATTTT.

V and J are TRBV12-3 or TRBV12-4 and TRBJ2-7; 7 bases agree with TRBD2. The V segment lost 5 bases and the J segment 2 bases; nucleotides outside the gene matches: 6. The CDR3 contains 14 residues. This CDR3 is CASSPDGGAYEQYF. CDR3 nucleotide sequence: TGTGCCAGCAGTCCGGATGGGGGGGCCTACGAGCAGTACTTC.

The chain combines TRBV19 with TRBJ2-2; D remains unclear. Germline V CDR1 and CDR2: LNHDA, SQIVND (reference sequence). With 3 bases removed from V and 4 bases from J, the gap between germline ends came to 15 bases. The CDR3 spans 16 residues. The CDR3 coding sequence is TGTGCCAGTAGTATGGACCTACCCCGCACCACCGGGGAGCTGTTTTTT. This encodes CASSMDLPRTTGELFF.

The chain joins TRBV3-1 to TRBJ2-3; TRBD1 is a possible D gene (5 bases). CDR3 size: 16 residues. Germline V gene sequence: CDR1 LGHDT, CDR2 YNNKEL (reference sequence). Trimming removed 1 base from V and 0 bases from J, with 11 bases in between. CDR3 region: CASSQGTTLSTDTQYF. CDR3 sequence (DNA): TGTGCCAGCAGCCAAGGGACAACCCTTAGCACAGATACGCAGTATTTT.

This clonotype has more than one count but fewer than ten. Mismatch with germline at one junction end may stem from a read error. The chain carries TRBV2 and TRBJ2-7, with 7 bases fitting TRBD2. The CDR3 totals 10 residues. Germline assignment: CDR1 SNHLY and CDR2 FYNNEI. The CDR3 region has the DNA TGTGCCAGCAGATGGACTAGTCTGCACTTC. Its protein product is CASRWTSLHF.

Written as DNA, the CDR3 is TGCGCCAGCAGCGCGGGACAGGGATCTCTCGACACCGGGGAGCTGTTTTTT. Amino acid sequence: CASSAGQGSLDTGELFF. V gene TRBV5-1 combines with J gene TRBJ2-2, with 9 bases aligning to TRBD1. Germline trimming cut 4 bases from V and 3 bases from J; bases unmatched to any gene: 10. CDR1 is SGHRS and CDR2 is YFSETQ in the germline V gene. The CDR3 is made up of 17 amino acids.

The table lists this clonotype with many counts. The rearrangement uses TRBV12-3 or TRBV12-4 and TRBJ1-5; weak D call: TRBD1 (5 bases). Deletions cut 5 bases from V and 0 bases from J, with 8 bases between. The CDR3 extends over 14 amino acids. Written as DNA, the CDR3 is TGTGCCAGCAGTGCCCAGGGTAGCAATCAGCCCCAGCATTTT. Translating gives CASSAQGSNQPQHF.

This sequence joins TRBV10-2 and TRBJ2-1, with 9 bases aligning to TRBD2. This CDR3 contains 14 residues. With V trimmed by 8 bases and J by 10 bases, 12 bases remained unmatched. From germline, CDR1 is WSHSY and CDR2 SAAADI. In DNA, the CDR3 is TGCGCCAGCGGGCTAGCGGGGTCCCTCGGGGAGCAGTTCTTC. The encoded protein is CASGLAGSLGEQFF.

This clonotype was found a few times. The genes are TRBV20-1 and TRBJ2-7; D remains unclear. CDR1 is DFQATT, CDR2 SNEGSKA, per germline (reference sequence). CDR3 size: 13 residues. Trimming removed 5 bases from V and 5 bases from J, with 16 bases in between. The CDR3 reads CSALYSRSDEQYF. DNA for the CDR3: TGCAGTGCTCTTTATAGTAGGTCGGACGAGCAGTACTTC.

This clonotype was counted only a few times. The gene calls are TRBV20-1 and TRBJ1-1; D is uncertain. V lost 0 bases, J lost 13 bases, and 6 bases lay in between. This CDR3 region has 9 residues. Germline CDR1 is DFQATT and CDR2 is SNEGSKA (reference sequence). CDR3 amino acids: CSARDVVFF. The CDR3 region has the DNA TGCAGTGCTAGAGATGTAGTTTTCTTT.

In this sample, this clonotype turned up a few times. This chain links TRBV28 with TRBJ2-2; possible D gene TRBD2, 6 bases. Trimming stripped 6 bases from V and 0 bases from J, with 11 bases between. The CDR3 is 15 residues long. Per germline, CDR1 MDHEN and CDR2 SYDVKM. CDR3 protein: CASRVGTSNTGELFF. The CDR3 bases are TGTGCCAGCAGGGTCGGGACTTCGAACACCGGGGAGCTGTTTTTT.

This clonotype was seen at least ten times. The chain links TRBV2 to TRBJ1-1; perhaps TRBD1 as D (6 bases). This CDR3 region has 14 residues. V dropped 6 bases and J dropped 2 bases, with 13 bases sitting between them. From germline, CDR1 is SNHLY and CDR2 FYNNEI. CDR3 in DNA: TGTGCCAGCAGAGATGACAGGCTCAACACTGAAGCTTTCTTT. Its translation: CASRDDRLNTEAFF.

This clonotype has just a few counts. The rearrangement uses TRBV25-1 and TRBJ1-2; D unresolved. This CDR3 has 11 amino acids. CDR1 is MGHDK, CDR2 SYGVNS, per germline. The V and J ends lost 10 bases and 3 bases respectively, with 9 bases between them. CDR3 DNA sequence: TGTGCCACAGCAACAGACTATGGCTACACCTTC. This gives the protein CATATDYGYTF.

This clonotype came up a few times. The genes are TRBV12-3 or TRBV12-4 and TRBJ2-2, with 8 bases matching TRBD1. The CDR3 spans 13 residues. V lost 8 bases, J lost 4 bases, and 3 bases stayed unmatched. DNA of the CDR3: TGTGCCAGCGAAACAGGGGGCACCGGGGAGCTGTTTTTT. Protein sequence: CASETGGTGELFF.

This clonotype was recorded at least ten times. The V call is TRBV29-1, the J call TRBJ1-1, with D uncertain. CDR1 SQVTM and CDR2 ANQGSEA come from the germline V gene. The germline V and J ends were trimmed by 3 bases and 0 bases, with 8 bases remaining between them. The CDR3 loop spans 13 amino acids. The CDR3 DNA is TGCAGCGTTGATGAGAGCATGAACACTGAAGCTTTCTTT. Amino acid sequence: CSVDESMNTEAFF.

This clonotype appeared a few times. The genes are TRBV6-1 and TRBJ1-1; maybe TRBD1 (6 bases). The CDR3 length is 15 residues. Germline CDR1 is MNHNS and CDR2 is SASEGT. Trimming cost V 10 bases and J 3 bases, with 21 bases left between them. CDR3 amino acids: CATKGGAKGDTEAFF. The CDR3 nucleotides are TGTGCCACCAAGGGAGGGGCAAAGGGGGACACTGAAGCTTTCTTT.

The chain is built from TRBV27 and TRBJ2-1; D may be TRBD2 (6 bases). This CDR3 has 16 residues. The V and J ends lost 6 bases and 0 bases respectively, with 15 bases between them. The germline V gene encodes CDR1 MNHEY and CDR2 SMNVEV (reference sequence). The CDR3: CASSSIAASSYNEQFF. Here the CDR3 DNA reads TGTGCCAGCAGCTCCATAGCGGCAAGCTCCTACAATGAGCAGTTCTTC.

This sequence joins TRBV4-1 and TRBJ1-5, with no clear D. The CDR3 spans 10 residues. The germline CDR1 and CDR2 sequences are MGHRA and YSYEKL. Trimming took 9 bases from V and 7 from J, leaving 7 bases between them. The CDR3 loop reads CAREWQPQHF. CDR3 DNA: TGCGCCAGGGAGTGGCAGCCCCAGCATTTT.

The chain is built from TRBV11-2 and TRBJ2-6, with D perhaps matching TRBD1 (6 bases). There are 20 residues in the CDR3. CDR1 is SGHAT and CDR2 is FQNNGV in the germline V gene. Trimming took 5 bases from V and 0 from J, leaving 23 bases between them. Here the CDR3 DNA reads TGTGCCAGCAGCAGTATCCGCCCCCAGGGGAAGGACTCTGGGGCCAACGTCCTGACTTTC. It codes for CASSSIRPQGKDSGANVLTF.